This T cell receptor (beta chain) is from a study of cytomegalovirus exposure and HLA in healthy donors. Both 60 Vbeta primers and 13 Jbeta primers went into the PCR. The assay was immunoSEQ multiplex PCR, and TCRdb's table has in-frame clones only and misses some. The data show 150,000 to 200,000 clones, about 80% seen once. Overall study results and limits: The number of N-insertions in an Asian-associated ancestry cluster was reportedly below the approximately 690-donor mean in a later analysis.

The CDR3 extends over 14 amino acids. Germline loops: CDR1 SNHLY, CDR2 FYNNEI. The trim removed 6 bases at V and 5 bases at J, leaving 3 bases unmatched. Comments on this clone: Its antigen is unidentified.

Sequencing used PBMCs. The chain couples TRBV2 to TRBJ2-5; 13 positions agree with TRBD2. The TCR was taken from a man younger than 35 in good health and CMV-seronegative. DNA for the CDR3: TGTGCCAGCAGAGGGACTAGCGGGGATGAGACCCAGTACTTC. It specifies CASRGTSGDETQYF.